This passage covers 6 T cell receptor beta chains from one sample sequenced in a study of identical twins. Using its own MiXCR run on the 5' RACE reads, TCRdb lists one record per CDR3 protein. The repertoire holds about 690,000 distinct CDR3 sequences, with 5.5% to 6.5% as singletons. Sequenced material: naive T cells sorted from blood. These receptors all stem from a man between 18 and 29 years old in good health.

This clonotype was observed at least ten times. The chain links TRBV6-2 or TRBV6-3 to TRBJ2-2; perhaps TRBD1 as D (6 bases). Trimming removed 7 bases at V and 0 bases at J, with 9 bases between. The CDR3 runs 14 residues. CDR1 and CDR2 from the germline V gene are MNHEY and SVGEGT. CDR3 in amino acids: CASIRTANTGELFF. DNA of the CDR3: TGTGCCAGCATACGGACAGCGAACACCGGGGAGCTGTTTTTT.

This clonotype was counted between two and nine times. The V call is TRBV5-1, the J call TRBJ2-7; D is possibly TRBD1 or TRBD2 (5 bases each). Germline V gene lookup returns CDR1 SGHRS and CDR2 YFSETQ. V was pared by 4 bases and J by 5 bases, with 10 bases between. The CDR3 sequence is 12 residues long. CDR3 amino acids: CASSQGPDEQYF. In nucleotides, the CDR3 is TGCGCCAGCAGCCAGGGACCGGACGAGCAGTACTTC.

In this sample, this clonotype turned up many times. J is TRBJ1-3 and V is TRBV29-1, with 8 bases identical to TRBD1. Per germline, CDR1 SQVTM and CDR2 ANQGSEA. V trimming: 3 bases; J trimming: 2 bases; junction bases outside the gene matches: 6. This CDR3 spans 15 amino acids. Here the CDR3 DNA reads TGCAGCGTTGATCATGGGGGACAGGCTGGAAACACCATATATTTT. Translation gives CSVDHGGQAGNTIYF.

Of note for this clonotype: At one boundary the junction diverges from the germline segment, which might be a read error. This chain connects TRBV6-5 to TRBJ2-3, with 12 bases identical to TRBD2. The germline gives CDR1 MNHEY, CDR2 SVGAGI. The CDR3 is 17 amino acids. The CDR3 spells CAGSYLGLAGSTDTQYF. The CDR3 DNA sequence: TGTGCCGGCAGTTACCTGGGACTAGCGGGCAGCACAGATACGCAGTATTTT.

This clonotype was recorded at least ten times. This chain links TRBV7-9 with TRBJ1-1; no definite D call. The V gene's germline CDR1 is SEHNR and CDR2 FQNEAQ (reference sequence). The CDR3 length is 13 residues. Between the trimmed V and J ends, which lost 6 bases and 2 bases, there was a span of 10 bases. The CDR3 DNA sequence: TGTGCCAGCAGTAGGCTAATAAACACTGAAGCTTTCTTT. This translates into CASSRLINTEAFF. Looking up the rest from reference TRBV7-9 and TRBJ1-1 gives the full variable domain: DTGVSQNPRHKITKRGQNVTFRCDPISEHNRLYWYRQTLGQGPEFLTYFQNEAQLEKSRLLSDRFSAERPKGSFSTLEIQRTEQGDSAMYLCASSRLINTEAFFGQGTRLTVV.

This clonotype was seen more than once but under ten times. The J gene is TRBJ2-5, the V gene TRBV13; D might be TRBD1 (5 bases). V lost 5 bases and J lost 1, with 11 bases in between. CDR3 length equals 14 residues. Per the germline V gene, CDR1 is PRHDT and CDR2 is FYEKMQ (reference sequence). CDR3 nucleotides: TGTGCCAGCAGCGAGAGACAGTCCCAAGAGACCCAGTACTTC. Its protein is CASSERQSQETQYF.